This T cell receptor (beta chain) derives from a study of blood T cell repertoires in COVID-19. Study background: COVID-19 samples collected from the United States, Italy and Spain covered acute and convalescent phases. From T cells, B-cell-depleted T cells, or PBMCs came the material, which was cDNA or gDNA.

The ends were cut back, 1 base at V and 7 bases at J, with 14 bases in the middle. The CDR3 has 15 amino acids. CDR1 and CDR2 from the germline V gene are MGHRA and YSYEKL. The authors' processing: Estimation of nucleated cell counts was performed using reference gene primer amplification. Assay: immunoSEQ multiplex PCR; the TCRdb copy retains only in-frame clones and omits some. D and trimming were read from the DNA, whereas the V and J calls and clone size are those reported in that table. The table has 100,000 to 150,000 clones, 85% to 90% seen once. This TCR was sampled from a human donor in a cohort sampled during active COVID-19. The sample taken for sequencing was peripheral blood. The V gene is TRBV4-1, the J gene TRBJ2-1; D call uncertain. This CDR3 is CASSQGNSPVNEQFF. As DNA, the CDR3 is TGCGCCAGCAGCCAAGGAAATAGCCCGGTGAATGAGCAGTTCTTC.